Following are 5 T cell receptor beta chains from one sample sequenced in a study of Tregs in tolerant kidney transplant recipients. Some clones are missing from TCRdb's copy, which holds only in-frame ones; the method was immunoSEQ multiplex PCR. The sample contains some 55,000 clones, approximately 83% of which appear only once. This material consisted of Tregs from blood, taken before the transplant. These receptors originate from a human donor who received a combined kidney and bone marrow transplant.

The V gene is TRBV6-5, the J gene TRBJ1-1; D call uncertain. The CDR3 has 12 amino acids. The V end was cut by 7 bases, the J end by 3 bases, with 9 bases between. Germline CDR1 reads MNHEY; CDR2 reads SVGAGI. The CDR3 region has the DNA TGTGCCAGCATAAGGGAAGACACTGAAGCTTTCTTT. It is translated as CASIREDTEAFF.

This sequence joins TRBV7-9 and TRBJ1-2, with D possibly being TRBD1 (6 bases). The V gene's germline CDR1 is SEHNR and CDR2 FQNEAQ (reference sequence). The V end lost 2 bases, the J end lost 6 bases, and 13 bases lay between the germline ends. CDR3 length: 14 residues. The CDR3 DNA is TGTGCCAGCAGCTTAAATGCAGGGGATCATGGCTACACCTTC. This codes for CASSLNAGDHGYTF.

V and J are TRBV2 and TRBJ2-1; 7 bases fit TRBD1. The germline gives CDR1 SNHLY, CDR2 FYNNEI. The CDR3 contains 16 residues. Trimming cost V 3 bases and J 3 bases; bases outside gene matches: 8. The CDR3 protein is CASSEYKGQIYNEQFF. CDR3 coding DNA: TGTGCCAGCAGTGAGTATAAGGGACAGATCTACAATGAGCAGTTCTTC.

This clone is a singleton in its sample. The rearrangement uses TRBV4-1 and TRBJ1-4; 7 bases are a match to TRBD1. Germline values: CDR1 MGHRA, CDR2 YSYEKL. V dropped 1 base and J dropped 5; count of bases not matched to a gene: 10. This CDR3 is built from 17 residues. CDR3 in DNA: TGCGCCAGCAGCCAAGTTCTGGCCGACAGGGACAATGAAAAACTGTTTTTT. It codes for CASSQVLADRDNEKLFF.

This CDR3 reads CASSLRDGELFF. The CDR3, as DNA: TGTGCCAGCAGCTTAAGAGACGGGGAGCTGTTTTTT. The genes are TRBV7-9 and TRBJ2-2; D is unclear. Germline values: CDR1 SEHNR, CDR2 FQNEAQ (reference sequence). CDR3 length: 12 residues. V was cut by 2 bases and J by 7 bases, with 5 bases left in between.